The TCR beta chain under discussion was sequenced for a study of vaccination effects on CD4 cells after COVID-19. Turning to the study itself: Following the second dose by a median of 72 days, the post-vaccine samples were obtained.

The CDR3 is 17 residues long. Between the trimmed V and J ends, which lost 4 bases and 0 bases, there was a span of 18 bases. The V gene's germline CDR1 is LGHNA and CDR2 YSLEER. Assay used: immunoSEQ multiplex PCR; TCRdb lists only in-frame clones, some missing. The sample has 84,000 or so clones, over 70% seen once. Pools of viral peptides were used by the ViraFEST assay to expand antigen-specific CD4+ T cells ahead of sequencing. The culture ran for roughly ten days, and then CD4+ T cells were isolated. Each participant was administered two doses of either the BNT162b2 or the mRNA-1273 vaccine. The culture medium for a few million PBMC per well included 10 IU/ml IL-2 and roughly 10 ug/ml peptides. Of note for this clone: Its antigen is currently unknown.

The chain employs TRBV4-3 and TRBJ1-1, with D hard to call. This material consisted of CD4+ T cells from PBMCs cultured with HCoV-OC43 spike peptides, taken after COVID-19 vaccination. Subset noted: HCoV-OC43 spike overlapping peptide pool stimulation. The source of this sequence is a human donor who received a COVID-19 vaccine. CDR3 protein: CASSPKAGFHLNTEAFF. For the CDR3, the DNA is TGCGCCAGCAGCCCCAAGGCAGGATTCCACTTGAACACTGAAGCTTTCTTT.